This is a list of T cell receptor beta chains from one sample in a study of molecular identifiers for immune sequencing clone quantification. TCRdb re-called the PCR reads through MiXCR, storing one row per CDR3 protein. The table includes some 70,000 distinct CDR3 sequences, around 18% detected once. The sample consisted of naive CD8+ T cells from blood, with Jurkat cell RNA spiked in. These receptors were obtained from a human donor in good health. Some libraries in this study had Jurkat cell RNA spiked in. Both conserved end residues are part of each CDR3. The D gene is left open where the match is weak. Not every row has a clone size; where given, it reads once, few, many or a size class.

d_gene,abundance,j_gene,v_gene,CDR3nt,CDR3aa
TRBD2,-,TRBJ2-7,TRBV12-3/TRBV12-4,TGTGCCAGCAAGTCTAGCGGCAACGAGCAGTACTTC,CASKSSGNEQYF
-,-,TRBJ2-1,TRBV7-9,TGTGCCAGCAGCTTAGCAGGGCTGAGGAGCTCCTACAATGAGCAGTTCTTC,CASSLAGLRSSYNEQFF
-,many,TRBJ1-3,TRBV21-1,TGTGCCAGCAGCTCTCGGAAAAGGACGGAGTATGGAAACACCATATATTTT,CASSSRKRTEYGNTIYF
-,few,TRBJ1-5,TRBV27,TGTGCCAGCAGTTTACTGGGGCTAGGCAATCAGCCCCAGCATTTT,CASSLLGLGNQPQHF
TRBD2,many,TRBJ2-3,TRBV7-9,TGTGCCAGCAGCCCCAAACAGGGACTAGCGGCCAAAGCAGATACGCAGTATTTT,CASSPKQGLAAKADTQYF
-,-,TRBJ2-2,TRBV14,TGTGCCAGCAGCCAAGACATCGGGGGACAGAACACCGGGGAGCTGTTTTTT,CASSQDIGGQNTGELFF
-,many,TRBJ2-3,TRBV21-1,TGTGCCAGCAGCACCTCGGCCAGGTTCTTTTTGGATACGCAGTATTTT,CASSTSARFFLDTQYF
-,few,TRBJ1-2,TRBV29-1,TGCAGCGTTTTAGACAGCGAACCCTATGGCTACACCTTC,CSVLDSEPYGYTF
-,many,TRBJ2-3,TRBV11-2,TGTGCCAGCAGCCTCCCGCGGACAGATACGCAGTATTTT,CASSLPRTDTQYF
-,-,TRBJ2-7,TRBV5-4,TGTGCCAGCAGCCCGCTCAAGACTTTACATGCTAACGAGCAGCACTTC,CASSPLKTLHANEQHF
TRBD1,many,TRBJ1-5,TRBV5-8,TGTGCCAGCAGCTTGACAGGGGTTGCAAATCAGCCCCAGCATTTT,CASSLTGVANQPQHF
-,many,TRBJ2-7,TRBV20-1,TGCAGTGCTGAGGGTCTGAGGTCCTACGAGCAGTACTTC,CSAEGLRSYEQYF
-,many,TRBJ2-7,TRBV6-6,TGTGCCAGCGGGGTCAATAGGAACTACGAGCAGTACTTC,CASGVNRNYEQYF
TRBD2,many,TRBJ2-3,TRBV10-3,TGTGCCATCAGTGAAATGAGCGGGAGGGCCGAAGATACGCAGTATTTT,CAISEMSGRAEDTQYF
TRBD2,medium-sized,TRBJ2-7,TRBV4-2,TGTGCCAGCAGCCAAGCTTGGCTAGCGGACGAGCAGTACTTC,CASSQAWLADEQYF
-,many,TRBJ2-1,TRBV28,TGTGCCAGCAGTTTGAGAGGAGGGGACAATGAGCAGTTCTTC,CASSLRGGDNEQFF
-,many,TRBJ1-1,TRBV9,TGTGCCAGCAGCGTGTCGGGGGCAATGAACACTGAAGCTTTCTTT,CASSVSGAMNTEAFF
-,many,TRBJ1-2,TRBV7-8,TGTGCCAGCAGCTTAATTAAAACAAACCCTAACTATGGCTACACCTTC,CASSLIKTNPNYGYTF
-,few,TRBJ2-7,TRBV14,TGTGCCAGCAGCTCTAGTGATAACTACGAGCAGTACTTC,CASSSSDNYEQYF
-,-,TRBJ2-7,TRBV6-2/TRBV6-3,TGTGCCAGCAGTTACTCGACAGACTACGAGCAGTACTTC,CASSYSTDYEQYF
-,-,TRBJ2-7,TRBV5-4,TGTGCCAGCAGCCTGATGGGCGAGCAGTACTTC,CASSLMGEQYF
-,many,TRBJ2-7,TRBV6-1,TGTGCCAGCAGTGATTACGAGCAGTACTTC,CASSDYEQYF
-,many,TRBJ2-2,TRBV7-9,TGTGCCAGCAGCCTCGAGATACGGGGATCCGGGGAGCTGTTTTTT,CASSLEIRGSGELFF
TRBD2,few,TRBJ2-5,TRBV6-5,TGTGCCAGCAGTCCGTTGGGAGGGCCTGTCGAGACCCAGTACTTC,CASSPLGGPVETQYF
-,many,TRBJ1-2,TRBV13,TGTGCCAGCAGCCCGAGAGGGAGCCTTTATAGCTACACCTTC,CASSPRGSLYSYTF
-,many,TRBJ2-7,TRBV20-1,TGCAGTGCTGAAGCGGGTTGGGCGGGGGAGCAGTACTTC,CSAEAGWAGEQYF
TRBD2,once,TRBJ2-1,TRBV18,TGTGCCAGCTCACCTGGGCTAGCGGGAGGGCCCCCTTTCGATGAGCAGTTCTTC,CASSPGLAGGPPFDEQFF
TRBD2,many,TRBJ2-7,TRBV13,TGTGCCAGCAGCTCGGGGGAGGGACGGGGAGAGCAGTACTTC,CASSSGEGRGEQYF
TRBD2,many,TRBJ2-3,TRBV27,TGTGCCAGCAGTTACGGACTAGCGGGAGGGCCCTACCTCACGCAGTATTTT,CASSYGLAGGPYLTQYF
-,few,TRBJ2-7,TRBV7-2,TGTGCCAGCAGCGGGGAGCGGACCTACGAGCAGTACTTC,CASSGERTYEQYF
TRBD1,-,TRBJ2-1,TRBV6-5,TGTGCCAGCAGTTACCTGGCGACAGGGACCTCGGATGAGCAGTTCTTC,CASSYLATGTSDEQFF
-,-,TRBJ2-7,TRBV10-3,TGTGCCACCCGACAGCTTCACGAGCAGTACTTC,CATRQLHEQYF
-,few,TRBJ2-7,TRBV12-3/TRBV12-4,TGTGCCAGCAGTTTTGACAGGCGGTACTACGAGCAGTACTTC,CASSFDRRYYEQYF
-,many,TRBJ2-3,TRBV7-6,TGTGCCAGCAGCCCGAACCCGCTCCGAGGAGATACGCAGTATTTT,CASSPNPLRGDTQYF
-,many,TRBJ2-6,TRBV6-5,TGTGCCAGCAGGGACGAAGACTCTGGGGCCAACGTCCTGACTTTC,CASRDEDSGANVLTF
TRBD2,few,TRBJ2-1,TRBV5-1,TGCGCCAGCAGCGGGGGACTATACAATGAGCAGTTCTTC,CASSGGLYNEQFF
-,-,TRBJ2-1,TRBV6-2/TRBV6-3,TGTGCCTGCAGTTATGTGAGGACCTACAATGAGCAGTTCTTC,CACSYVRTYNEQFF
TRBD2,many,TRBJ2-7,TRBV6-2/TRBV6-3,TGTGCCAGCAGTTACTCGAATAATGGAGCTAGCGGGAGACCCGGGTACTACGAGCAGTACTTC,CASSYSNNGASGRPGYYEQYF
TRBD2,few,TRBJ2-7,TRBV13,TGTGCCAGCAGCACCCGGACTAGCGGGAAAAGCTCCTACGAGCAGTACTTC,CASSTRTSGKSSYEQYF
TRBD2,many,TRBJ2-7,TRBV27,TGTGCCAGCAGTTTAAACGGGAGGGCCTACGAGCAGTACTTC,CASSLNGRAYEQYF
TRBD2,-,TRBJ2-7,TRBV11-3,TGTGCCAGCAGGAATAGCGGGAGGGCCGCCCACGAGCAGTACTTC,CASRNSGRAAHEQYF
TRBD2,many,TRBJ2-7,TRBV20-1,TGCAGTGCTTTACCGGGACTAGCAGAATCCTACGAGCAGTACTTC,CSALPGLAESYEQYF
-,few,TRBJ2-7,TRBV30,TGTGCCTGGTGTCTCCCGGGACTCCTAGGCTCCTACGAGCAGTACTTC,CAWCLPGLLGSYEQYF
TRBD2,many,TRBJ2-3,TRBV24-1,TGTGCCACCAGTGATTGGGGGACTAGCGGAGAAGATACGCAGTATTTT,CATSDWGTSGEDTQYF
-,many,TRBJ1-1,TRBV27,TGTGCCAGTAAAACAGGTCCGAACACTGAAGCTTTCTTT,CASKTGPNTEAFF
-,few,TRBJ2-6,TRBV5-1,TGCGCCAGCCAAGAGGGCGATGGGGCCAACGTCCTGACTTTC,CASQEGDGANVLTF